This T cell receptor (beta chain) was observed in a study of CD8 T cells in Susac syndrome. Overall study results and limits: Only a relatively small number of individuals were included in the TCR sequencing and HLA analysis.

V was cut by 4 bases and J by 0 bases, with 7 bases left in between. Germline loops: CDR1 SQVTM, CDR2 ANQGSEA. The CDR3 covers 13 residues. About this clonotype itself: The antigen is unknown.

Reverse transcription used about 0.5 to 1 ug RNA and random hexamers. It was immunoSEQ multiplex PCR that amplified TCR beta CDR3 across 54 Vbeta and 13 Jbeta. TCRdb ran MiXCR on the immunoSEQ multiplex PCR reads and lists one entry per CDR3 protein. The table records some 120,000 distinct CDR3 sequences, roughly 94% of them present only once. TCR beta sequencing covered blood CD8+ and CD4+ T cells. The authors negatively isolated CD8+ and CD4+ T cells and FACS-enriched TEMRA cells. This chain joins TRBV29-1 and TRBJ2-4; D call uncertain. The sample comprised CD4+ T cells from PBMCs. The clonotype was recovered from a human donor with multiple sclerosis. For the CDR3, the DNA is TGCAGCGTTGCTCTTATAGCCAAAAACATTCAGTACTTC. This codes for CSVALIAKNIQYF.